This T cell receptor beta chain comes out of a study of Ad26.COV2.S vaccination and SARS-CoV-2 variants. For the study at large: Enrollment placed the donor in the COV1001 Ad26.COV2.S trial arm. Ad26.COV2.S was injected intramuscularly once or twice, 56 days apart. Overall study results and limits: Vaccine recipients posted higher spike-specific TCR breadth than their placebo counterparts.

In the case of this clone: What it recognizes is unknown.

Profiled with immunoSEQ multiplex PCR; TCRdb holds only in-frame clones, not every one. The data hold a few hundred thousand clones, with around nine tenths observed a single time. The CDR3 runs to 15 residues. V gave up 5 bases and J gave up 5 bases; unmatched junction bases: 6. CDR1 is SGHAT, CDR2 FQNNGV, per germline. Indicated treatment: some 20 received Ad26.COV2.S at low or high dose, single or two shots; 5 received placebo; per-sample allocation not given. Sample collection was performed on day 63 after the first vaccine or placebo injection. Its platform was an Ad26 vector, and its expressed antigen was Wuhan-strain SARS-CoV-2 spike.

The genes are TRBV11-2 and TRBJ2-5; 12 bases line up with TRBD2. Sample: peripheral blood, taken in a trial of Ad26.COV2.S vaccine versus placebo. The source is a person aged 18 to 59 who received the Ad26.COV2.S COVID-19 vaccine or a placebo. CDR3 region: CASSATSGGLETQYF. The CDR3 DNA reads TGTGCCAGCAGCGCGACTAGCGGGGGTCTGGAGACCCAGTACTTC.